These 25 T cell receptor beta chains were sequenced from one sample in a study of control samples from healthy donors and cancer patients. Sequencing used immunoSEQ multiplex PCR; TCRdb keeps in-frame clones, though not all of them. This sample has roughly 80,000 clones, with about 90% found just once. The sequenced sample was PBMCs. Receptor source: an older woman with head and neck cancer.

CDR3 nucleotide sequence: TGTGCCAGCAGCGTGGTAGGGGAGACCGGGGAGCTGTTTTTT. This gives the protein CASSVVGETGELFF. The chain employs TRBV9 and TRBJ2-2; the D gene could be TRBD1 or TRBD2 (5 bases each). The CDR3 has 14 amino acids. V was shortened by 2 bases and J by 5 bases, with 10 bases between the two germline ends. Per the germline V gene, CDR1 is SGDLS and CDR2 is YYNGEE.

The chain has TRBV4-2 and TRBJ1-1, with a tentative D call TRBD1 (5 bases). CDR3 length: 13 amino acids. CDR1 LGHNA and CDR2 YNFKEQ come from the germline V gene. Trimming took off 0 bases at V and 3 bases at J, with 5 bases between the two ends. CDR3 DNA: TGTGCCAGCAGCCAAGAGGGGGACACTGAAGCTTTCTTT. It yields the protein CASSQEGDTEAFF.

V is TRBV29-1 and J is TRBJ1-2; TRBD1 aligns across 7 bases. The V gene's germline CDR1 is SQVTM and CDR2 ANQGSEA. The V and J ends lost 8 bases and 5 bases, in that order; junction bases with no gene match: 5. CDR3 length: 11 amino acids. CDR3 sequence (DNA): TGCAGCTTACAACAGGGGTATGGCTACACCTTC. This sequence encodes CSLQQGYGYTF.

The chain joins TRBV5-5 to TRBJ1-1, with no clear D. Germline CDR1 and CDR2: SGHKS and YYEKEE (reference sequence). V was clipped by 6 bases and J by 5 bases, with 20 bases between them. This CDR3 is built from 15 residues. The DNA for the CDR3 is TGTGCCAGCAACATGTTGGGCGGCGAAGGAACTGAAGCTTTCTTT. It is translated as CASNMLGGEGTEAFF.

CDR3 residues: CASSGDSGYITDTQYF. CDR3 nucleotides: TGTGCCAGCAGCGGGGATAGCGGGTACATCACAGATACGCAGTATTTT. This chain links TRBV7-2 with TRBJ2-3; 7 bases are shared with TRBD2. J gave up 2 bases and V 5 bases, and 10 bases lay outside the gene matches. The CDR3 contains 16 residues. The V gene's germline CDR1 is SGHTA and CDR2 FQGNSA.

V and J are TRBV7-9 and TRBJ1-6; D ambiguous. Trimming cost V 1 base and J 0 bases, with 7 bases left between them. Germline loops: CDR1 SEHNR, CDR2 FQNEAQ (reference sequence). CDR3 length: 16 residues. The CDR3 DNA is TGTGCCAGCAGCTTAGATCAGAGCTCCTATAATTCACCCCTCCACTTT. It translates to CASSLDQSSYNSPLHF.

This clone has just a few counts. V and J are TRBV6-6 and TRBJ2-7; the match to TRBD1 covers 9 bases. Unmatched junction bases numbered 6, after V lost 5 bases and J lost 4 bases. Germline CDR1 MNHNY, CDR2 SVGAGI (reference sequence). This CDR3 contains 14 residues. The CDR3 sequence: CASSRPGQGYEQYF. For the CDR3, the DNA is TGTGCCAGCAGTAGACCGGGACAGGGATACGAGCAGTACTTC.

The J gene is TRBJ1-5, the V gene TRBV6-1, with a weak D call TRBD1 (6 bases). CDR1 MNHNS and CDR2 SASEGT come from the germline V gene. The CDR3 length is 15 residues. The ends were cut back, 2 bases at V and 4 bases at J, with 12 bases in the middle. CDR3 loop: CASSERTGRNQPQHF. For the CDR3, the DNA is TGTGCCAGCAGTGAACGTACAGGGAGGAATCAGCCCCAGCATTTT.

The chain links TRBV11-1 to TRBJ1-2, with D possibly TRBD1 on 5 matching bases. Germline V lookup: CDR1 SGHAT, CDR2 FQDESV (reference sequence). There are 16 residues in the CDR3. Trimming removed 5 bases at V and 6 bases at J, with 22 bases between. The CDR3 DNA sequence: TGTGCCAGCAGCCCCCGAACAGGAGTCGGGTCAGATGGCTACACCTTC. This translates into CASSPRTGVGSDGYTF.

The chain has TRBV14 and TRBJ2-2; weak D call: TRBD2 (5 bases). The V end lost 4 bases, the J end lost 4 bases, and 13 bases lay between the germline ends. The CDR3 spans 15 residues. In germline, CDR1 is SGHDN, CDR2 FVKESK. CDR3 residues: CASSPWLAGTGELFF. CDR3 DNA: TGTGCCAGCAGCCCCTGGCTAGCAGGCACCGGGGAGCTGTTTTTT.

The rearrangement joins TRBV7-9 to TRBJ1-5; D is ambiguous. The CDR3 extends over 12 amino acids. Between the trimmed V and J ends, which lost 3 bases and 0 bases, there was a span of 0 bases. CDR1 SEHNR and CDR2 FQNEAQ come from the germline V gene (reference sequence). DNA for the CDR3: TGTGCCAGCAGCTTTAGCAATCAGCCCCAGCATTTT. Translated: CASSFSNQPQHF.

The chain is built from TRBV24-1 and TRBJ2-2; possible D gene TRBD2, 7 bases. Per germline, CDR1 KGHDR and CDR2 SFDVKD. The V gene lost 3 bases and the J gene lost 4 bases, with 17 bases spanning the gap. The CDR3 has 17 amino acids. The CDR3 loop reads CATSDSVGGGSTGELFF. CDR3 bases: TGTGCCACCAGTGATAGCGTGGGGGGGGGCAGCACCGGGGAGCTGTTTTTT.

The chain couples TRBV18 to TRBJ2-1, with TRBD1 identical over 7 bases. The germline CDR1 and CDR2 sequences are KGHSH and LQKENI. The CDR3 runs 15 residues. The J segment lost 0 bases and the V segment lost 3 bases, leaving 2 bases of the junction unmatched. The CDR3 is CASSPRDSSYNEQFF. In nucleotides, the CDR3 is TGTGCCAGCTCACCCCGGGACAGCTCCTACAATGAGCAGTTCTTC.

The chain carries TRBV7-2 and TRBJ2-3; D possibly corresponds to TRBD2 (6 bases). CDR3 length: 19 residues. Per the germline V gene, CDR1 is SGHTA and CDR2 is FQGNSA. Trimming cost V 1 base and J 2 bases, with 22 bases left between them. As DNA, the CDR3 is TGTGCCAGCAGCTTAGTCTTCGGCGGGCTCCGCGGGACCACAGATACGCAGTATTTT. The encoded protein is CASSLVFGGLRGTTDTQYF.

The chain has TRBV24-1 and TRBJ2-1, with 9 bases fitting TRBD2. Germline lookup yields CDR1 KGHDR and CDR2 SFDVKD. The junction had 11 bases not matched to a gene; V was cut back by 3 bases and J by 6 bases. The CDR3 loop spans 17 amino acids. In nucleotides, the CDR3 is TGTGCCACCAGTGATACCGCTCCGAGCGGGAGGCCCAATGAGCAGTTCTTC. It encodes CATSDTAPSGRPNEQFF.

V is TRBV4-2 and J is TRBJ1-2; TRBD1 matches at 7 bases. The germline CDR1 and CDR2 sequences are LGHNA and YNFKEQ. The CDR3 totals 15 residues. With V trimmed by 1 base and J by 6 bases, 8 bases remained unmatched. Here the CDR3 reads CASSQVRAGGNGYTF. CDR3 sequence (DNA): TGTGCCAGCAGCCAAGTAAGAGCAGGGGGTAATGGCTACACCTTC.

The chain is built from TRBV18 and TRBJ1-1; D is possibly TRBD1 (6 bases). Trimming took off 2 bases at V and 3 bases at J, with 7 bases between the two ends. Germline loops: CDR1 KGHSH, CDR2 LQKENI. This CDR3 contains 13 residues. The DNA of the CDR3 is TGTGCCAGCTCACCAAACAGGGACACTGAAGCTTTCTTT. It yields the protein CASSPNRDTEAFF.

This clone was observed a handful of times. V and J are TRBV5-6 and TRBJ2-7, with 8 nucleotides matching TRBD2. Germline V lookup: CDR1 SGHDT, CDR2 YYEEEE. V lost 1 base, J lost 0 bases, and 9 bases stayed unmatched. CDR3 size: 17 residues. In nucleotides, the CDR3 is TGTGCCAGCAGCTTGATCGGGGTCGGGACTAGCTCCTACGAGCAGTACTTC. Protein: CASSLIGVGTSSYEQYF.

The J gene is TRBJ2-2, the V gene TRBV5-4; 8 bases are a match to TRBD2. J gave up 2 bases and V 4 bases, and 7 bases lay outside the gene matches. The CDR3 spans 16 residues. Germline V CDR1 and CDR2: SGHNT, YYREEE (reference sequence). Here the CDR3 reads CASSRGGSQNTGELFF. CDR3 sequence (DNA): TGTGCCAGCAGCCGGGGGGGGTCACAAAACACCGGGGAGCTGTTTTTT.

CDR3: CASSDGGELFF. CDR3 nucleotides: TGTGCCAGCAGTGATGGAGGGGAACTGTTTTTT. V gene TRBV6-6 combines with J gene TRBJ1-4; possibly TRBD1 for D (5 bases). Trimming removed 5 bases from V and 12 bases from J, with 10 bases in between. The CDR3 has 11 amino acids. CDR1 MNHNY and CDR2 SVGAGI come from the germline V gene (reference sequence).

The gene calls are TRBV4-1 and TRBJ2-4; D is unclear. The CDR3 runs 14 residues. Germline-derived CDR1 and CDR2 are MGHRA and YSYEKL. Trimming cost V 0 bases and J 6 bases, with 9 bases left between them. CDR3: CASSQEGQVNIQYF. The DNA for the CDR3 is TGCGCCAGCAGCCAAGAAGGGCAGGTAAACATTCAGTACTTC.

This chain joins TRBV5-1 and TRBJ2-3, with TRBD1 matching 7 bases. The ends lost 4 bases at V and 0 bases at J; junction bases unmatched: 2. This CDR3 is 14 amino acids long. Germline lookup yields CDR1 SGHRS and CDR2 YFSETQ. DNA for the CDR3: TGCGCCAGCAGCGAACAGGGGAGCACAGATACGCAGTATTTT. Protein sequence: CASSEQGSTDTQYF. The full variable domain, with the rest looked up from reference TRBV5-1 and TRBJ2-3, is KAGVTQTPRYLIKTRGQQVTLSCSPISGHRSVSWYQQTPGQGLQFLFEYFSETQRNKGNFPGRFSGRQFSNSRSEMNVSTLELGDSALYLCASSEQGSTDTQYFGPGTRLTVL.

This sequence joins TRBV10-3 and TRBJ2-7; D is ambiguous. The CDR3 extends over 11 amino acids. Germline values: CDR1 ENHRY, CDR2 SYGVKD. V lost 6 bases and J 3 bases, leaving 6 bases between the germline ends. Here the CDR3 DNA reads TGTGCCATCAGCGAGAACTACGAGCAGTACTTC. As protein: CAISENYEQYF.

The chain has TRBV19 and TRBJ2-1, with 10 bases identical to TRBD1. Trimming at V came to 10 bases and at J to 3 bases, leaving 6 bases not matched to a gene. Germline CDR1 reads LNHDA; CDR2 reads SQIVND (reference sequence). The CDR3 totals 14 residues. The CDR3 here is CATYGQGGYNEQFF. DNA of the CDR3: TGTGCCACCTACGGACAGGGGGGCTACAATGAGCAGTTCTTC.

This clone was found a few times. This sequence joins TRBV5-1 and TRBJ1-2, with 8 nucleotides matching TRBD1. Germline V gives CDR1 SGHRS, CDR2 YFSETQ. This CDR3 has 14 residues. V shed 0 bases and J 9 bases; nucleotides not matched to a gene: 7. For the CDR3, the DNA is TGCGCCAGCAGCTTGGTGCAGGGGGCTCAGCGCTACACCTTC. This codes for CASSLVQGAQRYTF.